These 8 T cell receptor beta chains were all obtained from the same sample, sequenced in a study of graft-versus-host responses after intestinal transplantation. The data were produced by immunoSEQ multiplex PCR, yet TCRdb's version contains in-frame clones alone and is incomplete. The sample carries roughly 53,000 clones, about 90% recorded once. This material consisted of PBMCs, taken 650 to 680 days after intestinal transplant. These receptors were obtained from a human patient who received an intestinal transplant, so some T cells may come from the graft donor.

The CDR3 nucleotides are TGCGCCAGCAGTCCGGGACAGGGGGCCTACGAGCAGTACTTC. Residues: CASSPGQGAYEQYF. The chain combines TRBV5-1 with TRBJ2-7; 11 bases fit TRBD1. The CDR3 spans 14 residues. Germline lookup yields CDR1 SGHRS and CDR2 YFSETQ. After removal of 5 bases from V and 2 bases from J, the junction contained 3 bases not matched to a gene.

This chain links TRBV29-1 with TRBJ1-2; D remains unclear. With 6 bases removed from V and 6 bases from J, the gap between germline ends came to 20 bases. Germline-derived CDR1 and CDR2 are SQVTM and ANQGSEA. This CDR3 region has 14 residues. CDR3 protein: CSVAQRLRMDGYTF. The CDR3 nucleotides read TGCAGCGTCGCCCAACGGCTGAGGATGGATGGCTACACCTTC.

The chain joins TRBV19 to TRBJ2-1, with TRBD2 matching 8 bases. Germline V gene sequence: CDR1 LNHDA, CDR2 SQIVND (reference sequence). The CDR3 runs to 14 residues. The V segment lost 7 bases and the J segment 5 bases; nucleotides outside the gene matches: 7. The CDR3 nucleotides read TGTGCCAGTATGCAAGCGGGGGCCGACAATGAGCAGTTCTTC. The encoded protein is CASMQAGADNEQFF. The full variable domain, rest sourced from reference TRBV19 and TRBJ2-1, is DGGITQSPKYLFRKEGQNVTLSCEQNLNHDAMYWYRQDPGQGLRLIYYSQIVNDFQKGDIAEGYSVSREKKESFPLTVTSAQKNPTAFYLCASMQAGADNEQFFGPGTRLTVL.

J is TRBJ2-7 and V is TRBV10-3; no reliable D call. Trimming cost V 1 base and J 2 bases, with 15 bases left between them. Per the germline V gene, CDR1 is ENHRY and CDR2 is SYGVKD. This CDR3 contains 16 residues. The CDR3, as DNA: TGTGCCATCAGTGAGTACGGCCCTTCAGCGACCTACGAGCAGTACTTC. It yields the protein CAISEYGPSATYEQYF.

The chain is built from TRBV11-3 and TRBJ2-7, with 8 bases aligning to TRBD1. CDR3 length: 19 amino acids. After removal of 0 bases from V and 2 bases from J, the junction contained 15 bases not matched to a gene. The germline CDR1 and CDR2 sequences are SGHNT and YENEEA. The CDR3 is CASSLDRRVTGGLTYEQYF. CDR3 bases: TGTGCCAGCAGCTTAGATCGTAGAGTTACAGGGGGTCTAACCTACGAGCAGTACTTC.

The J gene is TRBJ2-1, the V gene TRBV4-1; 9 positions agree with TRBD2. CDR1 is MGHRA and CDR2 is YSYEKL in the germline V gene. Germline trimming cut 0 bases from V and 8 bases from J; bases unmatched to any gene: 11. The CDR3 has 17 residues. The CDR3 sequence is CASSQDRRGGLMDEQFF. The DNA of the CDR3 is TGCGCCAGCAGCCAAGATAGGCGGGGGGGTCTGATGGATGAGCAGTTCTTC.

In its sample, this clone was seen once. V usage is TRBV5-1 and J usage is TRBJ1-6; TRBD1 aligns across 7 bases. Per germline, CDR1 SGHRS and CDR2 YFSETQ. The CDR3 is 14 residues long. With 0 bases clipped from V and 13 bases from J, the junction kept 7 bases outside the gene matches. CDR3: CASSLDGTASPLHF. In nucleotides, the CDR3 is TGCGCCAGCAGCTTGGATGGGACAGCCTCTCCCCTCCACTTT. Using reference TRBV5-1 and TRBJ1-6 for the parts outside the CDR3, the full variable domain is KAGVTQTPRYLIKTRGQQVTLSCSPISGHRSVSWYQQTPGQGLQFLFEYFSETQRNKGNFPGRFSGRQFSNSRSEMNVSTLELGDSALYLCASSLDGTASPLHFGNGTRLTVT.

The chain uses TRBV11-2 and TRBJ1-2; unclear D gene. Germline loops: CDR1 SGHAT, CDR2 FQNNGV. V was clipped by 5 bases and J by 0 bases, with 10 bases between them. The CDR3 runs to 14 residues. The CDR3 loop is CASSQGRANYGYTF. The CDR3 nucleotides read TGTGCCAGCAGCCAAGGGAGAGCTAACTATGGCTACACCTTC.